The clone carrying this T cell receptor beta chain came up a few times. The germline V gene has CDR1 LNHDA and CDR2 SQIVND (reference sequence). V was cut by 10 bases and J by 4 bases, with 23 bases left in between. The CDR3 contains 16 residues. These data come from a study of T cell clones after liver transplantation. Study-wide context: Three of eight recipients were HCV-positive; others had non-autoimmune, non-viral indications. Without induction therapy, subjects received standard immunosuppression until 12-24 months post-transplant. Blood was drawn pre-transplant, before withdrawal, and after full or failed withdrawal.

The protocol was immunoSEQ multiplex PCR, while the TCRdb copy is restricted to in-frame clones and leaves out a portion. The sample records nearly 55,000 clones, approximately 84% being singletons. Unstimulated PBMCs were sorted into CD3+CD4+ and CD3+CD8+ populations. The sequence was collected from a human donor who received a liver transplant. The specimen was CD4+ T cells from blood, collected before liver transplant. The chain employs TRBV19 and TRBJ1-3; no clear D. The CDR3 DNA follows: TGTGCCACCCAAGGTGGCAGAAACTCCGGGGGAAACACCATATATTTT. Translated, it gives CATQGGRNSGGNTIYF. Variable domain in full (rest from reference TRBV19 and TRBJ1-3): DGGITQSPKYLFRKEGQNVTLSCEQNLNHDAMYWYRQDPGQGLRLIYYSQIVNDFQKGDIAEGYSVSREKKESFPLTVTSAQKNPTAFYLCATQGGRNSGGNTIYFGEGSWLTVV.